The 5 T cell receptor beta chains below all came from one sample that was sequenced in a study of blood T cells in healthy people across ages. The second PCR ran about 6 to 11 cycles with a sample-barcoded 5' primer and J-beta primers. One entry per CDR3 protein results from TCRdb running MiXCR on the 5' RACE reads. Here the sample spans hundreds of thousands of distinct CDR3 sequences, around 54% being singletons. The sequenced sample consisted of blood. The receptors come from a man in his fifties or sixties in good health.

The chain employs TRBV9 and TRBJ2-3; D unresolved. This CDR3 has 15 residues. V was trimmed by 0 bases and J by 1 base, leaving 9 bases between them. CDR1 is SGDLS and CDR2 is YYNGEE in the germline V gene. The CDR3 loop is CASSVANTGTDTQYF. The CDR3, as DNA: TGTGCCAGCAGCGTAGCTAATACAGGCACAGATACGCAGTATTTT. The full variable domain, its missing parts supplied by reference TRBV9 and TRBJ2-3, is DSGVTQTPKHLITATGQRVTLRCSPRSGDLSVYWYQQSLDQGLQFLIQYYNGEERAKGNILERFSAQQFPDLHSELNLSSLELGDSALYFCASSVANTGTDTQYFGPGTRLTVL.

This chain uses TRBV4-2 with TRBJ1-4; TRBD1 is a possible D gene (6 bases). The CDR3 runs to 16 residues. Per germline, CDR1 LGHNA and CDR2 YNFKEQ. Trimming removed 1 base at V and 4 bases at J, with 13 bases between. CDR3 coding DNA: TGTGCCAGCAGCCAAGGAGTAGGACAGAATAATGAAAAACTGTTTTTT. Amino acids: CASSQGVGQNNEKLFF.

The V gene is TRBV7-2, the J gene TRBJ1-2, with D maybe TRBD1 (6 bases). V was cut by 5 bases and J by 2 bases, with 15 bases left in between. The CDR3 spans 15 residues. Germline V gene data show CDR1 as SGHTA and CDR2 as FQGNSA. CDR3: CASSPRRDTNYGYTF. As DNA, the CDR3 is TGTGCCAGCAGCCCCCGCCGGGACACAAACTATGGCTACACCTTC.

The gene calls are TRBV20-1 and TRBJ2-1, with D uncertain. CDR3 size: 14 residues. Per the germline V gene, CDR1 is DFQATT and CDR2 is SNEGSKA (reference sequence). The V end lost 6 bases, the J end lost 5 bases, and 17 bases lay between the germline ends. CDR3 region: CSAIQAIIHNEQFF. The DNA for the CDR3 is TGCAGTGCCATTCAAGCGATCATCCACAATGAGCAGTTCTTC.

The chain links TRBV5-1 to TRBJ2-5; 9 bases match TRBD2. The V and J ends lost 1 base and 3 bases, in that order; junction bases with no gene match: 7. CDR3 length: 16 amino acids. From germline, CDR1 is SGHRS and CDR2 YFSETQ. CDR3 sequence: CASSLSGSGGEETQYF. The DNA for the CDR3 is TGCGCCAGCAGCTTGAGCGGTAGCGGGGGCGAAGAGACCCAGTACTTC.